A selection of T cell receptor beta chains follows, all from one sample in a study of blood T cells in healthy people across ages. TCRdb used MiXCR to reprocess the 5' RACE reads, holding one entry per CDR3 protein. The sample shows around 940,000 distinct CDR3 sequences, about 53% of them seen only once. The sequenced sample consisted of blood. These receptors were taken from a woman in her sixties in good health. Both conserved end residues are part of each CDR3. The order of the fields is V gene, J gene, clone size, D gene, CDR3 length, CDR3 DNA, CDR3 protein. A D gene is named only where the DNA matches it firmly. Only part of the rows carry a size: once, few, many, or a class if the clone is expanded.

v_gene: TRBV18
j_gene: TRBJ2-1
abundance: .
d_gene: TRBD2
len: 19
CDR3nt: TGTGCCAGCTCACCACCTACAAATACCATAGCGGGAGGATTCGATGAGCAGTTCTTC
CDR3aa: CASSPPTNTIAGGFDEQFF

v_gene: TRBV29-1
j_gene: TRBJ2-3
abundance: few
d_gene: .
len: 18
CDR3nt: TGCAGCGTTGAAACCCGCCTTGCAACGGGCCTTGGCACAGATACGCAGTATTTT
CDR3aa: CSVETRLATGLGTDTQYF

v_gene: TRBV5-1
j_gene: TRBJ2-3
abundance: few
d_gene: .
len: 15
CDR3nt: TGCGCCAGCAGCCCGGAGGCCGGGAGCACAGATACGCAGTATTTT
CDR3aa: CASSPEAGSTDTQYF

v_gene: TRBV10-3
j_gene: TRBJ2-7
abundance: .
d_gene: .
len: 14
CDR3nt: TGTGCCATCAGTGAGTCCCCAGGTGCCCACGAGCAGTACTTC
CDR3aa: CAISESPGAHEQYF

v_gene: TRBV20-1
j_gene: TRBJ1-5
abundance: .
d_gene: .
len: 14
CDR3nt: TGCAGTGCTAGAGATTTATTTAGCAATCAGCCCCAGCATTTT
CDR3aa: CSARDLFSNQPQHF

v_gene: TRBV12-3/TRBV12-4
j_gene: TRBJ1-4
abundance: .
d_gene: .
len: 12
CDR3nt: TGTGCCAGCAGCCTGGGCAGTGAAAAACTGTTTTTT
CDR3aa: CASSLGSEKLFF

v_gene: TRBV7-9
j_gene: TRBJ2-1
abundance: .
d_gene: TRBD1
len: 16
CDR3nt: TGTGCCAGCAGTCCTCCGGGACAGGGGGCTTCCAATGAGCAGTTCTTC
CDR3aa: CASSPPGQGASNEQFF

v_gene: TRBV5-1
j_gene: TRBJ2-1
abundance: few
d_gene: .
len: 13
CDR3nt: TGCGCCAGCCCCCGGGCCGTCCCCAATGAGCAGTTCTTC
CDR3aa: CASPRAVPNEQFF

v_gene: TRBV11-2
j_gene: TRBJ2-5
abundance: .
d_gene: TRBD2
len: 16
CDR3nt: TGTGCCAGCAGCTTAGTAGCGGGAGGGCCCGGGAAGACCCAGTACTTC
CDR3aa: CASSLVAGGPGKTQYF

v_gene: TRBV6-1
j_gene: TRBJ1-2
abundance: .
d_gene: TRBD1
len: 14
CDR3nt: TGTGCCAGCAGGGAAAGGGGGCCGACTTCAGGCTACACCTTC
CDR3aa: CASRERGPTSGYTF

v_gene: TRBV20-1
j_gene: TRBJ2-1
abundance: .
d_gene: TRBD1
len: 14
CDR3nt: TGCAGTGCTAGTCCAGGGGGCGTCCACAATGAGCAGTTCTTC
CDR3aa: CSASPGGVHNEQFF

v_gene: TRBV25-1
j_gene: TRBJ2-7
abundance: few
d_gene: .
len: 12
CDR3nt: TGTGCCAGCAAAGTCCGGTGCTACGAGCAGTACTTC
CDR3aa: CASKVRCYEQYF

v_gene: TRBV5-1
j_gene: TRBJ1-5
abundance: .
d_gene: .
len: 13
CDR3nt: TGCGCCAGCTCACAGGGAGTTGATCAGCCCCAGCATTTT
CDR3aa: CASSQGVDQPQHF

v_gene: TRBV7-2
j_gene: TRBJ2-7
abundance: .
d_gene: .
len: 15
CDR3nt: TGTGCCAGCAGCACACGGGCCTCTCTGGGTTCCGAGCAGTACTTC
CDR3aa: CASSTRASLGSEQYF

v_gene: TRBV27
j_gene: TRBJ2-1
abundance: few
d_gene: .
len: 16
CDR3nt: TGTGCCAGCAGTTTAATTGGGCCCAGCTCCTACAATGAGCAGTTCTTC
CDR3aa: CASSLIGPSSYNEQFF

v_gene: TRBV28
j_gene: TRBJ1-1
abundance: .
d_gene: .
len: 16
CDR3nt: TGTGCCAGCAGTCCCGGGCCGGGACTATTGAACACTGAAGCTTTCTTT
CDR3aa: CASSPGPGLLNTEAFF

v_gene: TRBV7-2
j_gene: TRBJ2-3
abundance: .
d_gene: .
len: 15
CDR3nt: TGTGCCAGCAGCTTAGGGCAGTGGGGCACAGAGACGCAGTATTTT
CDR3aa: CASSLGQWGTETQYF

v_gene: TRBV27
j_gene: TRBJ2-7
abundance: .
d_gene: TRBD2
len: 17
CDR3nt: TGTGCCAGCAGTTTATTCGCCGTAGCGGGAGGGCTCTACGAGCAGTACTTC
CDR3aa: CASSLFAVAGGLYEQYF

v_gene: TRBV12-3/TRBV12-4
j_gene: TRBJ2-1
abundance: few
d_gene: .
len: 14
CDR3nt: TGTGCCAGCAGTCCCGGACCTTTAGGGGATGAGCAGTTCTTC
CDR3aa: CASSPGPLGDEQFF

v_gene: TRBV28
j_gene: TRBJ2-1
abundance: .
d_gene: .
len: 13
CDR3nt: TGTGCCAGCAGTCCCTTTTGGCCCTATGAGCAGTTCTTC
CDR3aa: CASSPFWPYEQFF

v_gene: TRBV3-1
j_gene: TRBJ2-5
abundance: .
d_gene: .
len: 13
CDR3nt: TGTGCCAGCAGCCAAGGGACAGCCCGAGGGCAGTACTTC
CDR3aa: CASSQGTARGQYF

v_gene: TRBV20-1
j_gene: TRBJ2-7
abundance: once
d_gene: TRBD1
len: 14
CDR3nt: TGCAGTGCCCTCCCTGGGACAGGCTCCTACGAGCAGTACTTC
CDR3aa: CSALPGTGSYEQYF

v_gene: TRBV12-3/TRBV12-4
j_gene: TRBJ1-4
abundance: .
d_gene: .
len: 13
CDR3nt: TGTGCCAGCAGCCATACAGATAATGAAAAACTGTTTTTT
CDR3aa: CASSHTDNEKLFF

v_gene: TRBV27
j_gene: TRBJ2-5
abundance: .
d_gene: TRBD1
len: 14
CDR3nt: TGTGCCAGCAGTTTTACAGGGGGATGGGAGACCCAGTACTTC
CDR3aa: CASSFTGGWETQYF

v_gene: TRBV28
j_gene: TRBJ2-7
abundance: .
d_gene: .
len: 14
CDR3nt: TGTGCCAGCAGTTTGTACTCAGGATCCTACGAGCAGTACTTC
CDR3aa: CASSLYSGSYEQYF

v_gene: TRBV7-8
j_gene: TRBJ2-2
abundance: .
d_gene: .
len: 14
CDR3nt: TGTGCCAGCAGCTTGACAGGGAGGACCGGGGAGCTGTTTTTT
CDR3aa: CASSLTGRTGELFF

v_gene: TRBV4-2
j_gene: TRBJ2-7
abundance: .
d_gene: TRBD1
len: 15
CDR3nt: TGTGCCAGCAGCTCTCGCGAGACAGGGTTGTACGAGCAGTACTTC
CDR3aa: CASSSRETGLYEQYF

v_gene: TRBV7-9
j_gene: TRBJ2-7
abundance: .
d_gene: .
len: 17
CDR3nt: TGTGCCAGCAGCTCGTTCCTAGACGGGGCGTTGTCCTACGAGCAGTACTTC
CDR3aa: CASSSFLDGALSYEQYF

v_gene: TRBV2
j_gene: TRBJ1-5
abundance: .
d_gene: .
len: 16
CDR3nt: TGTGCCAGCAGAGCCGAAGGGACACGAAGCAATCAGCCCCAGCATTTT
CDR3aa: CASRAEGTRSNQPQHF

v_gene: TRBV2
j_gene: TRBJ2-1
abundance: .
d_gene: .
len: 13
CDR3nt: TGTGCCAGCAGCGCCACCAGGTACAATGAGCAGTTCTTC
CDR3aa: CASSATRYNEQFF

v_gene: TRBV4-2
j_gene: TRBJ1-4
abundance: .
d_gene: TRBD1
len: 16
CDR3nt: TGTGCCAGCAGCGATCCGGGACAGGGTGCTAATGAAAAACTGTTTTTT
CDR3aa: CASSDPGQGANEKLFF

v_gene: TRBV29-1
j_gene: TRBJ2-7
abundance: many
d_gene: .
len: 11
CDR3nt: TGCAGCGTTGGGGCTTACTACGAGCAGTACTTC
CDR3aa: CSVGAYYEQYF

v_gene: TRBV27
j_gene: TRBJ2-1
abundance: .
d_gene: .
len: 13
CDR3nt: TGTGCCAGCAGTTTACTGGGGATCAATGAGCAGTTCTTC
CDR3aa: CASSLLGINEQFF

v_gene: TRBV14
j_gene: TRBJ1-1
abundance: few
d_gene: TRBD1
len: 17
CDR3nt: TGTGCCAGCAGCCGATATTCCGGGACAGCCACGAACACTGAAGCTTTCTTT
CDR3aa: CASSRYSGTATNTEAFF

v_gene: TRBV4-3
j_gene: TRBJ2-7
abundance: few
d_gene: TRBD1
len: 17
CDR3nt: TGCGCCAGCAGCCAAGACTTCCCCAGGGGGCTAGGCTACGAGCAGTACTTC
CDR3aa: CASSQDFPRGLGYEQYF

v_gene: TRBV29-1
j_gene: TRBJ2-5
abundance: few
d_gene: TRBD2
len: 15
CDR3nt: TGCAGCGTTGCTAGCGGGATGGTTGGGTACAATGAGCAGTACTTC
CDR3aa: CSVASGMVGYNEQYF

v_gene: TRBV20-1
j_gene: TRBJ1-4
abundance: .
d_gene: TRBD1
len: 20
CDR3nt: TGCAGTGCTTTAACACGACAGGGGTACCTTGATGTCGTCCCGGACGAAAAACTGTTTTTT
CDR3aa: CSALTRQGYLDVVPDEKLFF

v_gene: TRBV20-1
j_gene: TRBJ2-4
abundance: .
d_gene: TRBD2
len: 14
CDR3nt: TGCAGTGTCCCCCTCAGCGGGAGCCGGGGAGAGCAGTACTTC
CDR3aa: CSVPLSGSRGEQYF

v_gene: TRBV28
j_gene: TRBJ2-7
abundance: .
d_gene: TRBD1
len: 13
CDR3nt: TGTGCCAGCAGACTCACAGGGGGCGCGGGGCAGTACTTC
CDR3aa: CASRLTGGAGQYF

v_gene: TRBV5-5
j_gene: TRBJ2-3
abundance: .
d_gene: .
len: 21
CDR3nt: TGTGCCAGCAACCCCAATTCAGGGTTTCGGGCTACGCTAGGGGGGCGAGGTGCGCAGTATTTT
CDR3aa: CASNPNSGFRATLGGRGAQYF

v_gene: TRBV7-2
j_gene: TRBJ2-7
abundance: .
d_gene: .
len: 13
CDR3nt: TGTGCCAGCAGCTCTTACAGGGTCGTCGAACAGTACTTC
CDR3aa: CASSSYRVVEQYF

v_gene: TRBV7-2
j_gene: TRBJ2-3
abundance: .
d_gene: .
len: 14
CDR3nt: TGTGCCAGCAGCTTAGCAGGGGGGAAAGATACGCAGTATTTT
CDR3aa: CASSLAGGKDTQYF

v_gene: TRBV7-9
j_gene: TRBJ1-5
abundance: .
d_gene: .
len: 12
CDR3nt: TGTGCCAGCAGCTCCGACAGCCAGCCCCAGCATTTT
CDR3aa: CASSSDSQPQHF

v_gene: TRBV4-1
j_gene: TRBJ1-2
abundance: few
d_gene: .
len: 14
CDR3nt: TGCGCCAGCAGCCAAGTGGGCAGGGAGAATGGCTACACCTTC
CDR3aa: CASSQVGRENGYTF

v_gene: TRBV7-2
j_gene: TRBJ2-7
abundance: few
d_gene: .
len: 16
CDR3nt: TGTGCCAGCAGCTTGGTTGGCGGAATGAGCTCCTACGAGCAGTACTTC
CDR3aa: CASSLVGGMSSYEQYF

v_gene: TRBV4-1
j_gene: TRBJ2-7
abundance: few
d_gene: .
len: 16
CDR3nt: TGCGCCAGCAGCCAAGATCTATCCGGGGGCTCTTACGAGCAGTACTTC
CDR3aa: CASSQDLSGGSYEQYF

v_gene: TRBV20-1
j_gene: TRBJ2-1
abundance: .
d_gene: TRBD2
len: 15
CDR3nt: TGCAGTGCAGGACTAGCGGGAGGGCTTGACAATGAGCAGTTCTTC
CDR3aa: CSAGLAGGLDNEQFF

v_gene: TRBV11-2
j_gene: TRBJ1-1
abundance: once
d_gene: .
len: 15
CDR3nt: TGTGCCAGCAGCCCCCACCACGGACAGAAGTCTGAAGCTTTCTTT
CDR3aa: CASSPHHGQKSEAFF

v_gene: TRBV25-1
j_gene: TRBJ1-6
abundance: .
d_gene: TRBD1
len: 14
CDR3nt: TGTGCCAGCAGTAACACAGGGGGCCGGTCACCCCTCCACTTT
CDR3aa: CASSNTGGRSPLHF

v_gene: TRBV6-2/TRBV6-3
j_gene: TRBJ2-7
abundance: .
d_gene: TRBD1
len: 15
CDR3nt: TGTGCCAGCAGGGACCCGGGACAGGCCGGCAACGAGCAGTACTTC
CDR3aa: CASRDPGQAGNEQYF

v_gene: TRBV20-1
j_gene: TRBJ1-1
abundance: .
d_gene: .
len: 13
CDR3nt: TGCAGTGCTAGGGCAGGGGTGGACACTGAAGCTTTCTTT
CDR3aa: CSARAGVDTEAFF

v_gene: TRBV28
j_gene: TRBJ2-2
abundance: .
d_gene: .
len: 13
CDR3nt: TGTGCCACCTTGGCCAGAGTTACCGGGGAGCTGTTTTTT
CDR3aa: CATLARVTGELFF

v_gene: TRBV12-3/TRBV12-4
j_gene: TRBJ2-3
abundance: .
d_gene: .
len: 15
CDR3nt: TGTGCCAGCAGTTTAAAAAGGGGTCGAGCAGATACGCAGTATTTT
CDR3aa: CASSLKRGRADTQYF

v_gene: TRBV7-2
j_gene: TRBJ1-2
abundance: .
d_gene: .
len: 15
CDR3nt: TGTGCCAACAGGCCCACCGACAGTCCCAACTATGGCTACACCTTC
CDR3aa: CANRPTDSPNYGYTF

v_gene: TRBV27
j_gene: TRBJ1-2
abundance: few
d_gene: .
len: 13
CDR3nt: TGTGCCAGCTCTCAGGCGGGGGCGTGGGGCTACACCTTC
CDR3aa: CASSQAGAWGYTF

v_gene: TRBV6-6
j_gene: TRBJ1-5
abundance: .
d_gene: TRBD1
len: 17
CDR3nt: TGTGCCAGCAGCCCCCGGGACAGGGGAGGGGGCAATCAGCCCCAGCATTTT
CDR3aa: CASSPRDRGGGNQPQHF

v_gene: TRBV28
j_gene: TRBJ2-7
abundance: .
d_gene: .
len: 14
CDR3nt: TGTGCCAGCAGTCCCCTGGGGCTAGCAAATGAGCAGTACTTC
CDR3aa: CASSPLGLANEQYF

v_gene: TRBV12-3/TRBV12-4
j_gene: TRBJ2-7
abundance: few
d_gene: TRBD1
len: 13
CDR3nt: TGTGCCAGCAGTCTATGGACAGGGACCGAGCAGTACTTC
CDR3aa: CASSLWTGTEQYF

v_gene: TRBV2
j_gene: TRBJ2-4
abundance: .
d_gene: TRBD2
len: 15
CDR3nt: TGTGCCAGCAGTCCCAGCGGGAGGACGGTGAACATTCAGTACTTC
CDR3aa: CASSPSGRTVNIQYF

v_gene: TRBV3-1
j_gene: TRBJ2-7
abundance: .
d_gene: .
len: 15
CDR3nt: TGTGCCAGCAGCCAAAACGCGGGCGGACCCTACGAGCAGTACTTC
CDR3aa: CASSQNAGGPYEQYF